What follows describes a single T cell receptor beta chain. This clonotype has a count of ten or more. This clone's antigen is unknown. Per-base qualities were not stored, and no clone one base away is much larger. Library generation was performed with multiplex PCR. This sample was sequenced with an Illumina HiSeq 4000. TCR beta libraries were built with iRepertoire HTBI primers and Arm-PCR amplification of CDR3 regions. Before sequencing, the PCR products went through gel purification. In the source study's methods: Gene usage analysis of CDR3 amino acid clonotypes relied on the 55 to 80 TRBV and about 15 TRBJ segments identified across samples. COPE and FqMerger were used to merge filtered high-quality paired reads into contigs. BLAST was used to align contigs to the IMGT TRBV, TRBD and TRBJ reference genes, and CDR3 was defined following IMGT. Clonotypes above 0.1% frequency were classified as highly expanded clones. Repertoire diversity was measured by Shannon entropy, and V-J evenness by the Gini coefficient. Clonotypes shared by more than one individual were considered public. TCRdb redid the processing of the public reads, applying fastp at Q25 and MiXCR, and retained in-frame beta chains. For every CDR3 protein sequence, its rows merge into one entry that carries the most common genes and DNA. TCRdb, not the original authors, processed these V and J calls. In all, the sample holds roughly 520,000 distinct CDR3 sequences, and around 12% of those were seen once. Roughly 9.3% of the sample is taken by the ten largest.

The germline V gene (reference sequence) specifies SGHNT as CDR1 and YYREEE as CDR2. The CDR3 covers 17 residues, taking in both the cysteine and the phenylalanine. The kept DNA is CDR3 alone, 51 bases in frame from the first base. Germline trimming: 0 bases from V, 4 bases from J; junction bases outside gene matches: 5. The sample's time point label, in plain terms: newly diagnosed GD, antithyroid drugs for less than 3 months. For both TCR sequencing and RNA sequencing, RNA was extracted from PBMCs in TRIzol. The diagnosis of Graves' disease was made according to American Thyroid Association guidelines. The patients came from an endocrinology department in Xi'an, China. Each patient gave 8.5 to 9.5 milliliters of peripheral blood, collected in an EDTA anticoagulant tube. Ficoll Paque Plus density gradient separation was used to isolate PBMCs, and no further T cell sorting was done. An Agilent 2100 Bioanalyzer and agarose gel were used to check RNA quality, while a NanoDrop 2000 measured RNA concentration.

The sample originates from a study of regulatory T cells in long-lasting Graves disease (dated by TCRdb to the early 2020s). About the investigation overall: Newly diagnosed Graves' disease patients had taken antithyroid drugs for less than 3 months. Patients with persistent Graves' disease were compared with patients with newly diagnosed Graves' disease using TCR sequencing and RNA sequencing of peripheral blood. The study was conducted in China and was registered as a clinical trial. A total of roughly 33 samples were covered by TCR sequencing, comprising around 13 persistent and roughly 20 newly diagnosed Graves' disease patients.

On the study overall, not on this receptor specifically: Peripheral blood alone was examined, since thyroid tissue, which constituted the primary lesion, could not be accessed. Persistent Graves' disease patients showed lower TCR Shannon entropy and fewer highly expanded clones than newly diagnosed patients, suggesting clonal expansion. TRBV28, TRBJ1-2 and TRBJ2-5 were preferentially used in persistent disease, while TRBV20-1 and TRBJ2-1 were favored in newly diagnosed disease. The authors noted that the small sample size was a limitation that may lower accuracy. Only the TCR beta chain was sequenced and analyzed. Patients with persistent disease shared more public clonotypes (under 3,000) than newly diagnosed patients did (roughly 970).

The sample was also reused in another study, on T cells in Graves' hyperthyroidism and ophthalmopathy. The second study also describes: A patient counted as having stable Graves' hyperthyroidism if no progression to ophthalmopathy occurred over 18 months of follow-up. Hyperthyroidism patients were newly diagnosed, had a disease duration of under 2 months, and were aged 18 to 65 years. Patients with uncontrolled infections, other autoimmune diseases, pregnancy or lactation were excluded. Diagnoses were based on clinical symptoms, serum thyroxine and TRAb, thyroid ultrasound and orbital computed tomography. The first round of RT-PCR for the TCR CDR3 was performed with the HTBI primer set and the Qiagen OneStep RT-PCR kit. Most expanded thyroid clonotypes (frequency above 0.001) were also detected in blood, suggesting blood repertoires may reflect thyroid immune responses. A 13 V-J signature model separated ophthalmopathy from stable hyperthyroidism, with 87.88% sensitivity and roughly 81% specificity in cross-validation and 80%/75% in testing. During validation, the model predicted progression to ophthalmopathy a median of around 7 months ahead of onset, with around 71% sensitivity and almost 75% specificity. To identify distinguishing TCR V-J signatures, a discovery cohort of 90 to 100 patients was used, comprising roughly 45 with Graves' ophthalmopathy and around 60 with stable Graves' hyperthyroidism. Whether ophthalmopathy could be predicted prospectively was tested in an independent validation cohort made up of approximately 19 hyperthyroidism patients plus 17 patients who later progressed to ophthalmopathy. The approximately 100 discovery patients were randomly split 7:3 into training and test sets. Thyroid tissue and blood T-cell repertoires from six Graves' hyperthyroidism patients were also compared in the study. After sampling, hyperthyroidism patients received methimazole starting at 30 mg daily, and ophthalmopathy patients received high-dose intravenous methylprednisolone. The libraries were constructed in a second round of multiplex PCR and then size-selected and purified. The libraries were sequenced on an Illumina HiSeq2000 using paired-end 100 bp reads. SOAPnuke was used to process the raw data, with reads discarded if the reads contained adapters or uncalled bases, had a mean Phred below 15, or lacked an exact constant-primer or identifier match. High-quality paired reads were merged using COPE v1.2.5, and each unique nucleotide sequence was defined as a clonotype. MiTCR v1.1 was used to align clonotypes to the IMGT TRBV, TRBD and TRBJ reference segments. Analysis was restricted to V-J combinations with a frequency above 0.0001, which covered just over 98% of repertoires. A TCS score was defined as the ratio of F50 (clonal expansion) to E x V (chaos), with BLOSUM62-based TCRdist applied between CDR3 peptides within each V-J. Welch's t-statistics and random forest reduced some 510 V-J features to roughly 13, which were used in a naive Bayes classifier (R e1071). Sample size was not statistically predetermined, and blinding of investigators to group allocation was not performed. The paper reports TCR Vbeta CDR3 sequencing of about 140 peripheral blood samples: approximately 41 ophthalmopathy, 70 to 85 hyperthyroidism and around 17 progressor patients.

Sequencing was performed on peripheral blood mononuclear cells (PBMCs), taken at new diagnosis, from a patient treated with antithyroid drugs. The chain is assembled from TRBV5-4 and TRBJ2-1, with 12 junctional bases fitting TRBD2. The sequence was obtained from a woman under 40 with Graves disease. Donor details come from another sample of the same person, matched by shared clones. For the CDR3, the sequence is CASSLAQTSGRYNEQFF. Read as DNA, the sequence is TGTGCCAGCAGCTTGGCCCAGACTAGCGGGAGATACAATGAGCAGTTCTTC.